Only a few counts were recorded for the clone carrying this TCR beta chain. Its antigen is not known. This record belongs to a study of blood T cells in healthy people across ages. Findings of the study overall: The recorded TCR beta diversity per million T cells decreased in a roughly linear manner with age. A strong correlation was found between TCR beta diversity and the percentage of naive T cells.

A second PCR, run for about 7 to 11 cycles, used a sample-barcoded 5' primer plus a J-beta primer mix. Every cDNA was tagged by a template-switch adaptor with 12 random nucleotides. Each CDR3 protein gets one entry after TCRdb re-called the 5' RACE reads with MiXCR. Seen here are more than 900,000 distinct CDR3 sequences, roughly 24% observed once, and the top ten hold less than 0.75%. The V end was cut by 8 bases, the J end by 6 bases, with 13 bases between. CDR1 MNHEY and CDR2 SVGAGI come from the germline V gene. This CDR3 is 13 amino acids long. This sample was also put to use in a study of T cells of mothers and their children. As reported in that work: Slightly higher but non-significant overlap marked related mother-child pairs versus unrelated pairs.

Sequencing was done on a sample of blood. The V gene is TRBV6-5, the J gene TRBJ2-2; D uncertain. This TCR derives from a girl aged 2-10 years in good health. The CDR3 sequence: CASGIGNPGELFF. As DNA, the CDR3 is TGTGCCAGCGGCATAGGGAATCCCGGGGAGCTGTTTTTT.